This T cell receptor (beta chain) was recovered during a study of shared T cell receptors in the human thymus. Using immunoSEQ multiplex PCR, the repertoire was profiled, and TCRdb retains in-frame clones only, with some absent. Of hundreds of thousands of clones in the sample, around 95% are singletons; the top ten hold roughly 0.021%. CDR1 is SGHNT and CDR2 is YYREEE in the germline V gene (reference sequence). Trimming removed 0 bases from V and 10 bases from J, with 7 bases in between. CDR3 length equals 11 residues. The sequence came from a human donor. The sequenced sample was thymocytes. The chain employs TRBV5-4 and TRBJ1-1, with D uncertain. CDR3 protein: CASSLGTTAFF. The CDR3 DNA is TGTGCCAGCAGCTTGGGTACCACAGCTTTCTTT.